This TCR beta chain was captured by sequencing in a study of blood T cell repertoires in COVID-19 (dated by TCRdb to the early 2020s). Regarding the complete study: Collaborator samples came from the United States, Italy and Spain and covered acute and convalescent phases of COVID-19. Sample metadata almost always included a de-identified subject ID, COVID-19 status, age in years and sex. The prospective study material was composed of cDNA or gDNA derived from T cells, B-cell-depleted T cells, or PBMCs. Where HLA class I and class II types were available, the types were taken from metadata supplied by the sample provider, not from assay-based typing. Subjects who had been exposed to COVID-19, were actively infected with it, or had recovered from it provided the deeply sampled blood TCRbeta repertoires that made up the dataset. Samples were obtained from the ongoing ImmuneRACE study (first 160 participants) and from 1,254 subjects provided by 6 global collaborators. A freely available public database, intended as a resource for researchers studying the immune response to SARS-CoV-2, is where the repertoires were released.

A word on this clone: Its target antigen remains unknown. An end of the junction does not agree with germline; a read error may underlie this.

TCRbeta CDR3 regions were amplified from genomic DNA using the immunoSEQ Assay, a bias-controlled multiplex PCR. The original methods were these. Nucleated cell counts per sample were estimated from amplification of reference gene primers within the assay. To quantify the absolute abundance of each unique TCRbeta CDR3 rearrangement, sequence reads were collapsed and filtered. Productive Simpson clonality was computed per sample as the square root of Simpson's diversity index over productive rearrangements. Here the immuneACCESS table is served through TCRdb, limited to in-frame sequences with V and J called. Missing clones are a known gap in these copies; in checked studies unresolved V genes cover under half, and the rest lacks a known reason. V and J calls plus clone size are reproduced from that table; the DNA served to infer D and trimming. For this sample there are about 60,000 clones; about 80% appear just once. The top ten clones comprise more than 9% of the sample.

Taken from cysteine to phenylalanine, the CDR3 has 16 residues. Just CDR3 DNA is preserved here, 48 bases in frame from base 1. Reading the germline V gene (reference sequence) gives CDR1 SSHAT and CDR2 FNYEAQ. The paper's findings and limits, for the study overall: The quantity of clinical and demographic metadata differed by source and by participant and was supplied without curation.

Each collaborating institution followed its own protocols to collect whole blood in K2EDTA tubes. For TCRbeta analysis, collaborators shipped samples as frozen whole blood, isolated PBMCs, or DNA extracted from either of those sample types. This clonotype was sampled from a human donor in a cohort sampled during active COVID-19. The sequence links TRBV7-7 to TRBJ2-7; TRBD1 matches 7 bases in the middle. The sequenced sample was peripheral blood. The CDR3 protein is CASSPSEGAAIYEQYF. The DNA is TGTGCTAGCAGCCCAAGCGAGGGGGCAGCTATCTACGAGCAGTACTTC.